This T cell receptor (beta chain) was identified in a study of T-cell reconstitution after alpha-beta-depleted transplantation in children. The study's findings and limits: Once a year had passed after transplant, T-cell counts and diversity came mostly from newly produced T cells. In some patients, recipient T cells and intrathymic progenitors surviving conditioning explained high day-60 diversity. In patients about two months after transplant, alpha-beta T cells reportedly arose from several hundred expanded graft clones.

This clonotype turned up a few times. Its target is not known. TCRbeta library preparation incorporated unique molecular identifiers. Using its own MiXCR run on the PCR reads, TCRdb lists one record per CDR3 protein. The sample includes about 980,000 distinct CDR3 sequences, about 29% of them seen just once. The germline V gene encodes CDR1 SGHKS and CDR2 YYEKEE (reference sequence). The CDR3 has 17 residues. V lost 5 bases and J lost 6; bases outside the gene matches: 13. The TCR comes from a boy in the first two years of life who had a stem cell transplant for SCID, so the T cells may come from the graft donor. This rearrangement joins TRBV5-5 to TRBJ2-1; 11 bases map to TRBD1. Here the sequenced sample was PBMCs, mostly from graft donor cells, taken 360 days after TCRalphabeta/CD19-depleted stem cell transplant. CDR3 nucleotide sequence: TGTGCCAGCAGTAATACTTGGACAGGGGGCTTGACCAATGAGCAGTTCTTC. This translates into CASSNTWTGGLTNEQFF.